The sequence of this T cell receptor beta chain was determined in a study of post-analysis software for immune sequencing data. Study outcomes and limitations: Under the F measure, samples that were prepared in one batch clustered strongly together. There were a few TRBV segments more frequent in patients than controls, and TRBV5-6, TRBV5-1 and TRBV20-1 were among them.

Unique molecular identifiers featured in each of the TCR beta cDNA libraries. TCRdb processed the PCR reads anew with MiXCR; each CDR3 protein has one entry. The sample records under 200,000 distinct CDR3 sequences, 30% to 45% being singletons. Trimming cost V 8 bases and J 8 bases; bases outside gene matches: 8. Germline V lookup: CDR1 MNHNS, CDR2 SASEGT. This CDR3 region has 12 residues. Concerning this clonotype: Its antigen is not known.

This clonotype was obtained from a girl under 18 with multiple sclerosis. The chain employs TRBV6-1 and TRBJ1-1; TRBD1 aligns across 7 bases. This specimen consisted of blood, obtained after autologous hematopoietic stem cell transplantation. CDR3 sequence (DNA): TGTGCCAGCCCCACAGGGGTTCAGGAAGCTTTCTTT. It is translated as CASPTGVQEAFF.